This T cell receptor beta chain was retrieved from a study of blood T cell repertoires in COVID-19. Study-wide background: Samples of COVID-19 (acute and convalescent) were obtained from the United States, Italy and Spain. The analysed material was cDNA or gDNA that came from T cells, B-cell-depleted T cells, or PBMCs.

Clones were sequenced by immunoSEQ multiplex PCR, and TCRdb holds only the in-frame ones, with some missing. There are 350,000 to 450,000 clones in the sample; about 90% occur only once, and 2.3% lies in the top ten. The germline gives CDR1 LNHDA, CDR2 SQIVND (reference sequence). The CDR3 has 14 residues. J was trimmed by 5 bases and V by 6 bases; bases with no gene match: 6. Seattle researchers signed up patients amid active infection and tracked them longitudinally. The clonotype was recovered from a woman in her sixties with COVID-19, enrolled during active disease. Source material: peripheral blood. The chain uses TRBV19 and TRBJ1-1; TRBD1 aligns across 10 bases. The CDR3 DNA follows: TGTGCCAGTAGCGTGGGACAGGGGAGGACTGAAGCTTTCTTT. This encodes CASSVGQGRTEAFF.